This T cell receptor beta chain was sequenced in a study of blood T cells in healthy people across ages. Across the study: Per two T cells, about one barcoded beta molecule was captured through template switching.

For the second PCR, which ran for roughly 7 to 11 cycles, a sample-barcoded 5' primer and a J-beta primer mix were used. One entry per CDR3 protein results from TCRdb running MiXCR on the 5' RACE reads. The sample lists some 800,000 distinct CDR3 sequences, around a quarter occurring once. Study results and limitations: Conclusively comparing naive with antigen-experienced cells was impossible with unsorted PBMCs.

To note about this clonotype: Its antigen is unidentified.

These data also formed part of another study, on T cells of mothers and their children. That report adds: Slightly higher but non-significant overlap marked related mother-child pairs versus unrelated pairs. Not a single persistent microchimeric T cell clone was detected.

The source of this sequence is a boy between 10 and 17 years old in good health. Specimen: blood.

CDR3 in amino acids: CASSIRTQAAQETQYF. CDR3 bases: TGTGCCAGCAGCATCAGGACTCAAGCGGCCCAAGAGACCCAGTACTTC. The rearrangement joins TRBV13 to TRBJ2-5, with D perhaps matching TRBD2 (5 bases). This CDR3 region has 16 residues. V was trimmed by 5 bases and J by 1 base, leaving 17 bases between them. Germline V CDR1 and CDR2: PRHDT, FYEKMQ (reference sequence).